One sample yielded the 32 T cell receptor beta chains listed below, sequenced in a study of T cell responses to AZD1222 COVID-19 vaccine. Profiled with immunoSEQ multiplex PCR; TCRdb holds only in-frame clones, not every one. The table records roughly 36,000 clones, around 90% of them present only once. The starting material was peripheral blood, obtained on day 0 of AZD1222 vaccination. Receptors originate from an adult in good health.

The rearrangement uses TRBV7-2 and TRBJ1-3, with TRBD1 matching over 7 bases. The CDR3 runs 14 residues. Germline CDR1 reads SGHTA; CDR2 reads FQGNSA. Trimming took 6 bases from V and 3 from J; bases not matched to a gene: 5. In DNA form, the CDR3 reads TGTGCCAGCAGGGTCAGGGGGGTTGGAAACACCATATATTTT. This sequence encodes CASRVRGVGNTIYF.

The V call is TRBV11-2, the J call TRBJ1-2; D remains ambiguous. The V gene's germline CDR1 is SGHAT and CDR2 FQNNGV. The CDR3 is 15 residues long. Trimming cost V 0 bases and J 8 bases, with 16 bases left between them. The CDR3 loop reads CASSLEVRPGGGYTF. In DNA, the CDR3 is TGTGCCAGCAGCTTAGAGGTCCGCCCGGGAGGAGGCTACACCTTC.

The chain carries TRBV29-1 and TRBJ1-3; D is undetermined. Germline V gives CDR1 SQVTM, CDR2 ANQGSEA. V gave up 2 bases and J gave up 0 bases, with 5 bases separating them. The CDR3 loop spans 13 amino acids. The CDR3 is CSVERSSGNTIYF. The CDR3 region has the DNA TGCAGCGTTGAAAGGAGCTCTGGAAACACCATATATTTT.

The rearrangement joins TRBV10-3 to TRBJ1-5, with 8 bases fitting TRBD1. V lost 6 bases to trimming and J lost 2 bases; unmatched junction nucleotides: 3. The CDR3 is made up of 14 amino acids. CDR1 ENHRY and CDR2 SYGVKD come from the germline V gene. The CDR3 bases are TGTGCCATCAGCCAGGGGGCGCGCAATCAGCCCCAGCATTTT. Protein sequence: CAISQGARNQPQHF.

V is TRBV19 and J is TRBJ2-7; 8 nucleotides line up with TRBD1. Germline V gene data show CDR1 as LNHDA and CDR2 as SQIVND (reference sequence). The CDR3 spans 14 residues. Trimming at V came to 1 base and at J to 5 bases, leaving 4 bases not matched to a gene. This CDR3 reads CASSIGRQGNEQYF. In DNA, the CDR3 is TGTGCCAGTAGTATAGGAAGACAGGGGAACGAGCAGTACTTC.

V and J are TRBV18 and TRBJ2-7; tentatively, D is TRBD1 or TRBD2 (5 bases each). The CDR3 runs 14 residues. Germline values: CDR1 KGHSH, CDR2 LQKENI. V was pared by 3 bases and J by 2 bases, with 11 bases between. CDR3 sequence reads: CASSPGPRTYEQYF. Written as DNA, the CDR3 is TGTGCCAGCTCACCGGGACCCCGAACCTACGAGCAGTACTTC.

CDR3 in DNA: TGCGCCAGCAGCTTGGAACAGCTGGGTGGCTACACCTTC. Translating it yields CASSLEQLGGYTF. This rearrangement joins TRBV5-1 to TRBJ1-2; no clear D gene. Germline-derived CDR1 and CDR2 are SGHRS and YFSETQ. V was shortened by 0 bases and J by 7 bases, with 10 bases between the two germline ends. CDR3 length equals 13 residues.

The table lists this clone with a few counts. The CDR3 DNA follows: TGCGCCAGCAGCTTGGGAGGGAACTATGGCTACACCTTC. It specifies CASSLGGNYGYTF. The chain has TRBV5-1 and TRBJ1-2; no clear D. The V end lost 0 bases, the J end lost 2 bases, and 5 bases lay between the germline ends. CDR1 is SGHRS and CDR2 is YFSETQ in the germline V gene. The CDR3 has 13 amino acids.

The gene calls are TRBV13 and TRBJ2-1; the D gene is possibly TRBD2 (5 bases). Trimming took off 5 bases at V and 0 bases at J, with 11 bases between the two ends. The CDR3 totals 15 residues. CDR1 PRHDT and CDR2 FYEKMQ come from the germline V gene (reference sequence). The CDR3 region is CASSLTRGSYNEQFF. The CDR3, as DNA: TGTGCCAGCAGCCTTACACGGGGCTCCTACAATGAGCAGTTCTTC.

This clone was observed a single time. The chain links TRBV6-5 to TRBJ1-2; no definite D call. The CDR3 sequence is 13 residues long. The V gene lost 7 bases and the J gene lost 3 bases, with 12 bases spanning the gap. Per the germline V gene, CDR1 is MNHEY and CDR2 is SVGAGI. The CDR3 nucleotides read TGTGCCAGCACCCCGATTCTCTACTATGGCTACACCTTC. Its protein is CASTPILYYGYTF.

The CDR3 sequence is CASGTLGGRNTDTQYF. The CDR3 DNA is TGCGCCAGCGGAACTCTGGGGGGACGGAACACAGATACGCAGTATTTT. This rearrangement joins TRBV5-1 to TRBJ2-3; possible D gene TRBD2, 6 bases. Germline CDR1 and CDR2: SGHRS and YFSETQ. The CDR3 extends over 16 amino acids. V lost 7 bases to trimming and J lost 2 bases, with 20 bases between them.

This rearrangement joins TRBV10-1 to TRBJ2-2, with a weak D call TRBD2 (5 bases). With 3 bases removed from V and 0 bases from J, the gap between germline ends came to 11 bases. The CDR3 has 16 residues. Germline loops: CDR1 WNHNN, CDR2 SYGVQD (reference sequence). CDR3 in DNA: TGCGCCAGCAGTGATGAGGGCTTCTCGAACACCGGGGAGCTGTTTTTT. It specifies CASSDEGFSNTGELFF.

The CDR3 here is CSARKGGDQPQHF. In nucleotides, the CDR3 is TGCAGCGCCAGAAAGGGAGGAGATCAGCCCCAGCATTTT. The V call is TRBV29-1, the J call TRBJ1-5; no clear D gene. The V gene's germline CDR1 is SQVTM and CDR2 ANQGSEA. There are 13 residues in the CDR3. Trimming took 7 bases from V and 5 from J, leaving 15 bases between them. The full variable domain, completed using reference TRBV29-1 and TRBJ1-5, is SAVISQKPSRDICQRGTSLTIQCQVDSQVTMMFWYRQQPGQSLTLIATANQGSEATYESGFVIDKFPISRPNLTFSTLTVSNMSPEDSSIYLCSARKGGDQPQHFGDGTRLSIL.

For the CDR3, the DNA is TGTGCCAGCAGCTTACGTAGGGGCGATAACACCATATATTTT. Amino acid sequence: CASSLRRGDNTIYF. This chain uses TRBV7-2 with TRBJ1-3; tentative D call: TRBD1 (5 bases). The length of the CDR3 is 14 residues. The germline gives CDR1 SGHTA, CDR2 FQGNSA. V was shortened by 2 bases and J by 7 bases, with 12 bases between the two germline ends.

The genes are TRBV11-2 and TRBJ2-7; a weak D match, TRBD1 (6 bases). Looked up from germline, CDR1 is SGHAT and CDR2 is FQNNGV. The CDR3 is 14 amino acids. Trimming cost V 5 bases and J 6 bases, with 17 bases left between them. The CDR3 reads CASSLGLGGLEQYF. CDR3 coding DNA: TGTGCCAGCAGCCTGGGGCTTGGGGGCCTCGAGCAGTACTTC. The full variable domain, with the rest looked up from reference TRBV11-2 and TRBJ2-7, is EAGVAQSPRYKIIEKRQSVAFWCNPISGHATLYWYQQILGQGPKLLIQFQNNGVVDDSQLPKDRFSAERLKGVDSTLKIQPAKLEDSAVYLCASSLGLGGLEQYFGPGTRLTVT.

The V call is TRBV7-8, the J call TRBJ1-1, with D possibly TRBD1 on 6 matching bases. V was trimmed by 2 bases and J by 1 base, leaving 8 bases between them. CDR1 is SGHVS and CDR2 is FQNEAQ in the germline V gene. The CDR3 consists of 14 residues. The CDR3 coding sequence is TGTGCCAGCAGCTTATCGGGACAGAACACTGAAGCTTTCTTT. Translating it yields CASSLSGQNTEAFF. Variable domain in full (rest from reference TRBV7-8 and TRBJ1-1): GAGVSQSPRYKVAKRGQDVALRCDPISGHVSLFWYQQALGQGPEFLTYFQNEAQLDKSGLPSDRFFAERPEGSVSTLKIQRTQQEDSAVYLCASSLSGQNTEAFFGQGTRLTVV.

This rearrangement joins TRBV7-2 to TRBJ2-1; the D is unclear. The CDR3 runs 18 residues. Germline V gives CDR1 SGHTA, CDR2 FQGNSA. V was trimmed by 7 bases and J by 1 base, leaving 23 bases between them. CDR3 region: CASTQAHGSFLSYNEQFF. The CDR3 coding sequence is TGTGCCAGCACCCAGGCCCATGGCAGTTTCCTGTCCTACAATGAGCAGTTCTTC.

The chain uses TRBV19 and TRBJ1-2; D not resolved. The CDR3 runs to 16 residues. CDR1 is LNHDA, CDR2 SQIVND, per germline (reference sequence). V dropped 3 bases and J dropped 8 bases, with 22 bases sitting between them. CDR3 sequence reads: CASSIPNGPSLWGYTF. The CDR3 nucleotides read TGTGCCAGTAGTATCCCTAACGGGCCTTCGCTGTGGGGCTACACCTTC.

The J gene is TRBJ2-7, the V gene TRBV24-1; weak D call: TRBD1 (5 bases). Germline V lookup: CDR1 KGHDR, CDR2 SFDVKD. The CDR3 is 14 amino acids. Trimming took 3 bases from V and 0 from J, leaving 8 bases between them. Written as DNA, the CDR3 is TGTGCCACCAGTGATGCAGGGCGCTCCTACGAGCAGTACTTC. This translates into CATSDAGRSYEQYF.

In its sample, this clone was seen a few times. V usage is TRBV9 and J usage is TRBJ2-1, with 10 bases matching TRBD2. Germline-derived CDR1 and CDR2 are SGDLS and YYNGEE. The CDR3 spans 14 residues. V lost 3 bases and J lost 8; bases outside the gene matches: 5. The CDR3 region is CASSASGGSYEQFF. The CDR3 coding sequence is TGTGCCAGCAGCGCTAGCGGGGGATCTTATGAGCAGTTCTTC.

The chain combines TRBV27 with TRBJ2-5; D gene unclear. The V end lost 6 bases, the J end lost 0 bases, and 14 bases lay between the germline ends. Looked up from germline, CDR1 is MNHEY and CDR2 is SMNVEV (reference sequence). This CDR3 is 15 amino acids long. The CDR3 nucleotides read TGTGCCAGCAGCCAAAGGGCTAGGAACCAAGAGACCCAGTACTTC. Translated, it gives CASSQRARNQETQYF.

This clone was picked up a small number of times. CDR3 amino acids: CASSEGQGRIQPQHF. The CDR3 coding sequence is TGTGCCAGCAGTGAAGGACAGGGGCGGATTCAGCCCCAGCATTTT. The chain is built from TRBV6-1 and TRBJ1-5, with TRBD1 identical over 8 bases. Germline V lookup: CDR1 MNHNS, CDR2 SASEGT. J was trimmed by 6 bases and V by 1 base; bases with no gene match: 5. The CDR3 length is 15 residues.

J is TRBJ1-4 and V is TRBV5-1; TRBD1 agrees at 7 bases. V was pared by 4 bases and J by 4 bases, with 4 bases of the junction left unmatched. The CDR3 runs to 14 residues. The germline V gene encodes CDR1 SGHRS and CDR2 YFSETQ. This CDR3 is CASSPDRVNEKLFF. The CDR3 region has the DNA TGCGCCAGCAGCCCCGACAGGGTTAATGAAAAACTGTTTTTT. Complete variable domain (other parts from reference TRBV5-1 and TRBJ1-4): KAGVTQTPRYLIKTRGQQVTLSCSPISGHRSVSWYQQTPGQGLQFLFEYFSETQRNKGNFPGRFSGRQFSNSRSEMNVSTLELGDSALYLCASSPDRVNEKLFFGSGTQLSVL.

The chain combines TRBV18 with TRBJ1-1; tentative D call: TRBD1 (5 bases). The CDR3 spans 14 residues. V lost 3 bases to trimming and J lost 1 base, with 9 bases between them. CDR1 and CDR2 from the germline V gene are KGHSH and LQKENI. The CDR3 region has the DNA TGTGCCAGCTCACCTGTAAGGGGGAACACTGAAGCTTTCTTT. This codes for CASSPVRGNTEAFF.

V is TRBV24-1 and J is TRBJ2-2; a weak D match, TRBD2 (6 bases). The length of the CDR3 is 16 residues. V dropped 9 bases and J dropped 5 bases, with 21 bases sitting between them. Looked up from germline, CDR1 is KGHDR and CDR2 is SFDVKD. The CDR3 loop reads CATLPGPGRETGELFF. The CDR3 bases are TGTGCCACCCTACCTGGGCCGGGACGGGAGACCGGGGAGCTGTTTTTT.

The V call is TRBV5-4, the J call TRBJ2-1; 9 bases line up with TRBD2. Germline-derived CDR1 and CDR2 are SGHNT and YYREEE (reference sequence). The CDR3 loop spans 15 amino acids. J lost 4 bases, V lost 4 bases, and 6 bases had no gene match. Here the CDR3 reads CASSHRTSEYNEQFF. Written as DNA, the CDR3 is TGTGCCAGCAGCCATAGGACTAGCGAGTACAATGAGCAGTTCTTC.

The V gene is TRBV7-6, the J gene TRBJ2-5; D possibly matches TRBD1 or TRBD2 (6 bases each). CDR1 is SGHVS and CDR2 is FNYEAQ in the germline V gene. Trimming shortened V by 1 base and J by 2 bases, and 14 bases separated the two germline ends. The CDR3 covers 16 residues. The DNA of the CDR3 is TGTGCCAGCAGCTTAGGGGGTCGGAGGGGGCAAGAGACCCAGTACTTC. Protein sequence: CASSLGGRRGQETQYF.

The chain recombines TRBV6-4 with TRBJ2-2; TRBD2 might be the D (6 bases). Germline loops: CDR1 MRHNA, CDR2 SNTAGT. The CDR3 spans 16 residues. The germline V and J ends were trimmed by 3 bases and 0 bases, with 11 bases remaining between them. The CDR3 coding sequence is TGTGCCAGCAGTGAGGGGGGATCTGCGAACACCGGGGAGCTGTTTTTT. Encoded protein: CASSEGGSANTGELFF.

The V gene is TRBV18, the J gene TRBJ2-7; no firm D call. The CDR3 sequence is 12 residues long. Looked up from germline, CDR1 is KGHSH and CDR2 is LQKENI. V shed 3 bases and J shed 2 bases, with 5 bases lying between them. Written as DNA, the CDR3 is TGTGCCAGCTCACCCCTGACCTACGAGCAGTACTTC. It codes for CASSPLTYEQYF.

The rearrangement joins TRBV29-1 to TRBJ2-5, with 8 bases fitting TRBD2. Germline V gene data show CDR1 as SQVTM and CDR2 as ANQGSEA. The trim removed 4 bases at V and 3 bases at J, leaving 1 base unmatched. The CDR3 sequence is 12 residues long. CDR3 sequence (DNA): TGCAGCGTTGGAGCGGGGGAAGAGACCCAGTACTTC. It encodes CSVGAGEETQYF.

This chain links TRBV6-2 or TRBV6-3 with TRBJ1-2; D remains ambiguous. The length of the CDR3 is 11 residues. Germline assignment: CDR1 MNHEY and CDR2 SVGEGT. V was cut by 2 bases and J by 4 bases, with 2 bases left in between. CDR3 in amino acids: CASSYSYGYTF. CDR3 coding DNA: TGTGCCAGCAGTTACAGCTATGGCTACACCTTC.

The chain recombines TRBV18 with TRBJ2-3; 8 positions match TRBD1. V was pared by 5 bases and J by 2 bases, with 6 bases of the junction left unmatched. The CDR3 loop spans 15 amino acids. Germline CDR1 and CDR2: KGHSH and LQKENI. The CDR3 sequence: CASSSRTGFTDTQYF. CDR3 sequence (DNA): TGTGCCAGCTCATCACGGACAGGGTTCACAGATACGCAGTATTTT.